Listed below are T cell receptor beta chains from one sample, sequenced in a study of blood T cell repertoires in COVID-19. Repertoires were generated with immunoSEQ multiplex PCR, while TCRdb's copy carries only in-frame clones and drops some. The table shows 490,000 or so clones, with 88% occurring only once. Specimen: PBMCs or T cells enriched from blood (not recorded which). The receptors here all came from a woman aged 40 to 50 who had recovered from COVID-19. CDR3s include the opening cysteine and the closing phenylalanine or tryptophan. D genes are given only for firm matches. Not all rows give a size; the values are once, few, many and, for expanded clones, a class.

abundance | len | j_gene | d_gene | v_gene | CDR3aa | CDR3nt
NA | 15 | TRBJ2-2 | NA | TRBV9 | CASAFGSANTGELFF | TGTGCCAGTGCCTTCGGCAGCGCGAACACCGGGGAGCTGTTTTTT
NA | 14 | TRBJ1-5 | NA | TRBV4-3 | CASSRDISNQPQHF | TGCGCCAGCAGCCGAGACATTAGCAATCAGCCCCAGCATTTT
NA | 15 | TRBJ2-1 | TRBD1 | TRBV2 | CASKKQGASYNEQFF | TGTGCCAGCAAAAAACAGGGGGCCTCCTACAATGAGCAGTTCTTC
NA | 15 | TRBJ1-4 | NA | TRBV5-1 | CASSRTDSTNEKLFF | TGCGCCAGCAGCCGGACGGACTCAACTAATGAAAAACTGTTTTTT
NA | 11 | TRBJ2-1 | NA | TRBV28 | CASRSGIIQFF | TGTGCCAGCAGGTCCGGGATCATACAGTTCTTC
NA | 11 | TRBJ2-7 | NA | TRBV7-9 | CASSTDYEQYF | TGTGCCAGCAGCACAGACTACGAGCAGTACTTC
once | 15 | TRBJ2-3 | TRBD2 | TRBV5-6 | CATQRLAGVGDTQYF | TGTGCCACCCAGCGGTTAGCGGGAGTGGGAGATACGCAGTATTTT
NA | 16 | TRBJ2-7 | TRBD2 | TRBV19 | CASSILAGSGAYEQYF | TGTGCCAGTAGTATTCTAGCGGGATCAGGAGCCTACGAGCAGTACTTC
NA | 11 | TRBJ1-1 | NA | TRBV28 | CATQSPAEAFF | TGTGCCACCCAGTCCCCCGCTGAAGCTTTCTTT
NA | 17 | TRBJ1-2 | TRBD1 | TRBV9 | CASSVGTGGMVDYGYTF | TGTGCCAGCAGCGTCGGGACAGGGGGCATGGTTGACTATGGCTACACCTTC
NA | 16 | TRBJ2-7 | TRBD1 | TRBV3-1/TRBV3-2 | CASSPLSGTGPREQYF | TGTGCCAGCAGCCCGCTTTCCGGGACAGGGCCGCGTGAGCAGTACTTC
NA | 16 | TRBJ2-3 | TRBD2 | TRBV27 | CASSPGLAGPTDTQYF | TGTGCCAGCAGCCCGGGACTAGCGGGACCCACAGATACGCAGTATTTT
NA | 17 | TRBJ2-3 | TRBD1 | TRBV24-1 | CATTPGPQGAGTDTQYF | TGTGCCACCACCCCCGGGCCACAGGGGGCTGGGACAGATACGCAGTATTTT
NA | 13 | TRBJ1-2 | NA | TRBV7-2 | CASSPAVEYGYTF | TGTGCCAGCAGCCCCGCAGTGGAGTATGGCTACACCTTC
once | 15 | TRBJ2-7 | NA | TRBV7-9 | CASSFPWGGKDEQYF | TGTGCCAGCAGCTTCCCTTGGGGCGGGAAGGACGAGCAGTACTTC
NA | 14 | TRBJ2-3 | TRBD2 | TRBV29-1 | CSVDGAGGTDTQYF | TGCAGCGTTGACGGAGCGGGAGGCACAGATACGCAGTATTTT
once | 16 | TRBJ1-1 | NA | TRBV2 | CASSEATRAGHTEAFF | TGTGCCAGCAGTGAAGCTACCAGGGCCGGGCACACTGAAGCTTTCTTT
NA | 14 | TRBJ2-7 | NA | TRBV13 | CASSLQGSWNEQYF | TGTGCCAGCAGCTTGCAGGGGTCGTGGAACGAGCAGTACTTC
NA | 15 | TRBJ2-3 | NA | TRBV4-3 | CASRSTGKPPDTQYF | TGCGCCAGCAGATCAACCGGGAAACCCCCAGATACGCAGTATTTT
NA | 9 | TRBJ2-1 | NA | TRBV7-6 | CASPNEQFF | TGTGCCAGCCCTAATGAGCAGTTCTTC
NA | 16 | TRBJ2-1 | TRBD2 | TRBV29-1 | CSVVRPTSSSSNEQFF | TGCAGCGTTGTAAGACCGACTAGCTCAAGCTCAAATGAGCAGTTCTTC
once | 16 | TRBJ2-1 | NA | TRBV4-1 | CASSQVLAGPYNEQFF | TGCGCCAGCAGCCAAGTTTTGGCAGGGCCCTACAATGAGCAGTTCTTC
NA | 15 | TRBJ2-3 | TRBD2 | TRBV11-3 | CASSYGLASTDTQYF | TGTGCCAGCAGCTACGGACTAGCGAGCACAGATACGCAGTATTTT
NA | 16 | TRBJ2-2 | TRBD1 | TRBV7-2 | CASSSPGTGRGRELFF | TGTGCCAGCAGCTCCCCAGGGACAGGGAGAGGAAGGGAGCTGTTTTTT